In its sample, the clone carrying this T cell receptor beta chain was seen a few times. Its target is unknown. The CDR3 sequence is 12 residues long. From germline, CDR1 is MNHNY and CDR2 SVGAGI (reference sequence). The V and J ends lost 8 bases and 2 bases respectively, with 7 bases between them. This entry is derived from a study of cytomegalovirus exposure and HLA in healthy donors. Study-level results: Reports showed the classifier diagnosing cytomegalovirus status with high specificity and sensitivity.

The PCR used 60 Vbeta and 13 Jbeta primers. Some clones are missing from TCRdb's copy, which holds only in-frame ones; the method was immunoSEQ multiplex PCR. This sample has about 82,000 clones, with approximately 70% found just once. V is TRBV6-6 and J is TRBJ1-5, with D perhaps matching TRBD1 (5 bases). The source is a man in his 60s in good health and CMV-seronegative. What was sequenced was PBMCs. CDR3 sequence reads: CASSGGNQPQHF. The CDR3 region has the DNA TGTGCCAGCTCGGGGGGCAATCAGCCCCAGCATTTT.